The clone carrying this TCR beta chain was seen more than once but under ten times. Its antigen is as yet unknown. For TCRbeta, the library was prepared with unique molecular identifiers. TCRdb independently ran MiXCR on the PCR reads; one entry per CDR3 protein. The sample contains about 510,000 distinct CDR3 sequences, over 10% of which appear only once. This sample stems from a study of T-cell reconstitution after alpha-beta-depleted transplantation in children. Germline CDR1 is SGHTA and CDR2 is FQGNSA. Between the trimmed V and J ends, which lost 3 bases and 6 bases, there was a span of 18 bases. This CDR3 has 16 amino acids. Study results and limitations: Several hundred expanded graft clones reportedly supplied alpha-beta T cells about two months after transplant. A year had passed since transplant, and T-cell counts and diversity by then came mostly from newly produced T cells. After transplant, high TCRbeta diversity at day 60 in some patients arose from surviving recipient T cells and thymic progenitors.

The TCR comes from a female patient under 10 years old who had a stem cell transplant for aplastic anemia, so the T cells may come from the graft donor. The specimen comprised PBMCs, mostly from graft donor cells, sampled 180 days after TCRalphabeta/CD19-depleted stem cell transplant. The V gene is TRBV7-2, the J gene TRBJ1-5; weak D call: TRBD1 (5 bases). CDR3 protein: CASSFGGTFGAQPQHF. CDR3 DNA sequence: TGTGCCAGCAGCTTCGGTGGGACCTTTGGGGCTCAGCCCCAGCATTTT. Variable domain in full (rest from reference TRBV7-2 and TRBJ1-5): GAGVSQSPSNKVTEKGKDVELRCDPISGHTALYWYRQSLGQGLEFLIYFQGNSAPDKSGLPSDRFSAERTGGSVSTLTIQRTQQEDSAVYLCASSFGGTFGAQPQHFGDGTRLSIL.